This T cell receptor beta chain is from a study of cytomegalovirus exposure and HLA in healthy donors. In the PCR, 60 Vbeta and 13 Jbeta primers were used. Sequencing was performed with immunoSEQ multiplex PCR; in TCRdb, only in-frame clones are kept and a portion is missing. This sample has roughly 84,000 clones, with around 78% found just once. The CDR3 has 13 amino acids. CDR1 is SGHRS, CDR2 YFSETQ, per germline. A remark on this clone: A read error may produce the germline difference seen at one junction end.

This receptor was identified in a male donor in good health and CMV-seropositive. The chain combines TRBV5-1 with TRBJ1-2; no clear D. The material sequenced was PBMCs. CDR3 sequence: CASSLLLEDGYPF. In nucleotides, the CDR3 is TGCGCCAGCAGCTTGCTTCTGGAGGATGGCTACCCCTTC.